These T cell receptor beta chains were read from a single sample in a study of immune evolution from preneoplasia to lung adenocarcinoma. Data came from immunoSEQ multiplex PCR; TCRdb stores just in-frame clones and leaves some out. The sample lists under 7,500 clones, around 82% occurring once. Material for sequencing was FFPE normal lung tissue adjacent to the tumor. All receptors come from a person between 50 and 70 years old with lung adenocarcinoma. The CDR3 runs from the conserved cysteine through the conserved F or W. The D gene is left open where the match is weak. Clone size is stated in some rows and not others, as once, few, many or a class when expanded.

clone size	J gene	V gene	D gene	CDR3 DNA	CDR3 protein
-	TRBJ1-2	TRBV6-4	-	TGTGCCAGCAGTGACGAGGCAGGGGCAGGCTATGGCTACACCTTC	CASSDEAGAGYGYTF
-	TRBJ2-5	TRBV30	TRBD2	TGTGCCTGGAGTGGGGGACTAGCAGGGACCCAGTACTTC	CAWSGGLAGTQYF
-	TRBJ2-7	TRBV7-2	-	TGTGCCAGCAGCCTAGGCGTGGGGAACTACGAGCAGTACTTC	CASSLGVGNYEQYF
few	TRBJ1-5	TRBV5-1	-	TGCGCCAGCAGTCCTGGACCGGGCGGGTCCCAGCATTTT	CASSPGPGGSQHF
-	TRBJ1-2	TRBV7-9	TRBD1	TGTGCCAGCAGTCATCCACAGGGGAACTATGGCTACACCTTC	CASSHPQGNYGYTF
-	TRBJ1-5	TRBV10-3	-	TGTGCCATCAGTGAGTCTCGGGACGGTCAGCCCCAGCATTTT	CAISESRDGQPQHF
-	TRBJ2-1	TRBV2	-	TGTGCCAGCAGTTGGGGGCAGTACAATGAGCAGTTCTTC	CASSWGQYNEQFF
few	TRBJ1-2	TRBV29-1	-	TGCAGCGTGACAGGCGGTGAGGCCTATGGCTACACCTTC	CSVTGGEAYGYTF
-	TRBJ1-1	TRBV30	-	TGTGCCTGGAGTGGGACCCTGGTTGGAGAAGCTTTCTTT	CAWSGTLVGEAFF
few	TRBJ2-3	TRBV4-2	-	TGTGCCAGCAGCCTCACGGGGACGCAGTATTTT	CASSLTGTQYF
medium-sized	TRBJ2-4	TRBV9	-	TGTGCCAGCAGCGTAGAGGGCAGGGCCAAAAACATTCAGTACTTC	CASSVEGRAKNIQYF